This TCR beta chain was captured by sequencing in a study of cytomegalovirus exposure and HLA in healthy donors. Notes on the study in general: Later genetic work tied a missense DCLRE1C variant to beta-chain V and J trimming.

About this clone: Antigen: not known.

Each of the donors was a healthy bone marrow donor. Germline assignment: CDR1 SEHNR and CDR2 FQNEAQ (reference sequence). V was clipped by 0 bases and J by 7 bases, with 13 bases between them. This CDR3 contains 14 residues. The study ran its PCR with 60 Vbeta and 13 Jbeta primers. The data were produced by immunoSEQ multiplex PCR, yet TCRdb's version contains in-frame clones alone and is incomplete. Of 120,000 or so clones listed, nearly 80% are singletons. The source is a woman in her forties in good health and CMV-seronegative. The chain links TRBV7-9 to TRBJ2-7; tentatively, D is TRBD2 (5 bases). The sequenced material came from PBMCs. CDR3 region: CASSLAGLAGEQYF. The CDR3, as DNA: TGTGCCAGCAGCTTAGCCGGGCTAGCTGGGGAGCAGTACTTC. The complete variable domain, with remaining parts taken from reference TRBV7-9 and TRBJ2-7, reads DTGVSQNPRHKITKRGQNVTFRCDPISEHNRLYWYRQTLGQGPEFLTYFQNEAQLEKSRLLSDRFSAERPKGSFSTLEIQRTEQGDSAMYLCASSLAGLAGEQYFGPGTRLTVT.